This T cell receptor (beta chain) was obtained from a study of T cell changes during pregnancy in multiple sclerosis. A few counts support this clone. Trimming removed 0 bases from V and 2 bases from J, with 8 bases in between. This CDR3 contains 15 residues. The germline gives CDR1 LGHNA, CDR2 YSLEER. Profiling relied on immunoSEQ multiplex PCR, and the TCRdb table lists in-frame clones only, not all of them. The sample lists fewer than 45,000 clones; 85% to 90% were seen once. The chain joins TRBV4-3 to TRBJ1-5, with a weak D call TRBD1 (5 bases). The source of this sequence is a female donor in good health, enrolled as a control in a pregnancy study. The sample here was CD8+ T cells from peripheral blood mononuclear cells, taken after pregnancy. The DNA for the CDR3 is TGCGCCAGCAGCCAAGATCCGGGGGGCAATCAGCCCCAGCATTTT. Its translation is CASSQDPGGNQPQHF.